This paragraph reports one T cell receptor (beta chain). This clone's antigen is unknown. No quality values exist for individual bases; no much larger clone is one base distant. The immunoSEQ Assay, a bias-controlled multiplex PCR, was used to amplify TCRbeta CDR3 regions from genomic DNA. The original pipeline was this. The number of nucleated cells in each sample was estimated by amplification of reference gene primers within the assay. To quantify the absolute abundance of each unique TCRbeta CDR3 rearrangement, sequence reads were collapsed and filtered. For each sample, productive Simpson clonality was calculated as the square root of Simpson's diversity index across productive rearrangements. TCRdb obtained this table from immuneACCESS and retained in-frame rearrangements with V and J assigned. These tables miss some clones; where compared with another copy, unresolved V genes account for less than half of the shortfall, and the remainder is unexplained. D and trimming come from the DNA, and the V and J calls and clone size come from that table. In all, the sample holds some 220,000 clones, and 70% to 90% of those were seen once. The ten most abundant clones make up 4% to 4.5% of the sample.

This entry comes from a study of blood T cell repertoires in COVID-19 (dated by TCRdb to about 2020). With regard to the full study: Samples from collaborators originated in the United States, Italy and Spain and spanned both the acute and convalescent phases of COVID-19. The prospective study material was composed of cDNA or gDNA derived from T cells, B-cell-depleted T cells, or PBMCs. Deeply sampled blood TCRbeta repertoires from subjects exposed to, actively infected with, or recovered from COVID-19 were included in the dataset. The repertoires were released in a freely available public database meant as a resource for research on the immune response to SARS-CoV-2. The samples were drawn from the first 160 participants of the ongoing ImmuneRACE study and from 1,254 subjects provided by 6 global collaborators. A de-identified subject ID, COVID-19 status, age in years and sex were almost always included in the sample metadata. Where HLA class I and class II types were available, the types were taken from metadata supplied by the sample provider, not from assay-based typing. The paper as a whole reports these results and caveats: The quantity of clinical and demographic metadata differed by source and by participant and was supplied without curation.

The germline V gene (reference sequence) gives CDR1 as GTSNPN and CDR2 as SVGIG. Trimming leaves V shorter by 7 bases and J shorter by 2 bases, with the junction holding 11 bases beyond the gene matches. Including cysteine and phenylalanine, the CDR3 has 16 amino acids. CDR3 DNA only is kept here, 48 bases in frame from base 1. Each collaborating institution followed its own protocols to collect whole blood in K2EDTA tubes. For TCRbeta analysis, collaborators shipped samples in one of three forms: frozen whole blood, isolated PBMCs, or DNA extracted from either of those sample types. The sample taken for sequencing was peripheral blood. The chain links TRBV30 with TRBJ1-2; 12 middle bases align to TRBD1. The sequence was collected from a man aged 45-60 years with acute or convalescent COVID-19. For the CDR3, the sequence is CASRSGTGGYNYGYTF. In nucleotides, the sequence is TGTGCCTCCCGGTCCGGGACAGGGGGCTACAACTATGGCTACACCTTC.